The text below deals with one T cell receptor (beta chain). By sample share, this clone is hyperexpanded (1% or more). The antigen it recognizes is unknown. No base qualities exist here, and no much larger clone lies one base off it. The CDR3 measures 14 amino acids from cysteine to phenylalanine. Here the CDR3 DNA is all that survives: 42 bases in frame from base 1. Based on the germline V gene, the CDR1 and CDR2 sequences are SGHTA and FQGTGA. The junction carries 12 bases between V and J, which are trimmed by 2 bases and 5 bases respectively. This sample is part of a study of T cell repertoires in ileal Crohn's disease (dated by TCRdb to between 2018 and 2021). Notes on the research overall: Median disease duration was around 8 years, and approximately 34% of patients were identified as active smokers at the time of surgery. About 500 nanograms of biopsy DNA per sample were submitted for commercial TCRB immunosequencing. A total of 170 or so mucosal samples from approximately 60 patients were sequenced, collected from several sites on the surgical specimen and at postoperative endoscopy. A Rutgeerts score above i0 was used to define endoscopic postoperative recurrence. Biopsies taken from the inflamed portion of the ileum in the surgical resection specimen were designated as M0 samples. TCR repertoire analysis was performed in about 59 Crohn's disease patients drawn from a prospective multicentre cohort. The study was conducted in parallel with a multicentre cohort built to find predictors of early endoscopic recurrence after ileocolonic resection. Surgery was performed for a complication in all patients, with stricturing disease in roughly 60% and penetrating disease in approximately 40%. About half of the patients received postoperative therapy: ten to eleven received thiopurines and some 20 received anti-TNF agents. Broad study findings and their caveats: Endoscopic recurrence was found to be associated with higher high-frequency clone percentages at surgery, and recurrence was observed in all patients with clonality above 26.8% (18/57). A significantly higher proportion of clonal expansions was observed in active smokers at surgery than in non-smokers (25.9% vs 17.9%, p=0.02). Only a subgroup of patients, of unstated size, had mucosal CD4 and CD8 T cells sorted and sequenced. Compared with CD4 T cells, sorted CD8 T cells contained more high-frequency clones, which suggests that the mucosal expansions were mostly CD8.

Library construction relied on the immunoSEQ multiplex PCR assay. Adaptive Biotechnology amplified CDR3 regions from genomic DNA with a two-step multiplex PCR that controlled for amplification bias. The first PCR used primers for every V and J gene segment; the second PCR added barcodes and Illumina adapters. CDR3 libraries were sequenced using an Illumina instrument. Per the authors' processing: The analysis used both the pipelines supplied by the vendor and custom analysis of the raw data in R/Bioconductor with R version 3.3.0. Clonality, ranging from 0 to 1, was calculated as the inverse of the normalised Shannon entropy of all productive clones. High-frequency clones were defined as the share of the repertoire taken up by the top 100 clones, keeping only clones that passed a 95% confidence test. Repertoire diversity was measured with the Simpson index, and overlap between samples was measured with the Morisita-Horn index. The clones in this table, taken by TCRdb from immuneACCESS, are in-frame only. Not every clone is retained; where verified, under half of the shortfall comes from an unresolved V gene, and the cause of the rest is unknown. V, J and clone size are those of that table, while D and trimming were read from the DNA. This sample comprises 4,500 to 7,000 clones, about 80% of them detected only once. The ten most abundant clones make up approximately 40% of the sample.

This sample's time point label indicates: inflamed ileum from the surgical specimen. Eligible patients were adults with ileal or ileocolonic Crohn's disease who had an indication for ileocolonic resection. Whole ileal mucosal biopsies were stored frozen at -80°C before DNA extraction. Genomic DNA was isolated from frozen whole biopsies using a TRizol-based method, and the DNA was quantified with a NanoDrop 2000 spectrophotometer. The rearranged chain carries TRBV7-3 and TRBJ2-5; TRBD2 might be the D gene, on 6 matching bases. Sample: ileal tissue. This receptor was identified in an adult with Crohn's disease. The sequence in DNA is TGTGCCAGCAGCTTAGTTGGAGGGTTGGAGACCCAGTACTTC. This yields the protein CASSLVGGLETQYF. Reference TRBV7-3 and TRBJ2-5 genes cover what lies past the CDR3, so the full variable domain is GAGVSQTPSNKVTEKGKYVELRCDPISGHTALYWYRQSLGQGPEFLIYFQGTGAADDSGLPNDRFFAVRPEGSVSTLKIQRTERGDSAVYLCASSLVGGLETQYFGPGTRLLVL.